These 9 T cell receptor beta chains were sequenced from one sample in a study of regulatory T cells in long-lasting Graves disease. Arm-PCR of CDR3 regions and iRepertoire HTBI primers were used to build TCR beta libraries. TCRdb ran MiXCR on the multiplex PCR reads and lists one entry per CDR3 protein. This table holds 450,000 to 600,000 distinct CDR3 sequences, roughly 12% found once. Time point specified: newly diagnosed GD, antithyroid drugs for less than 3 months. The TCR library was made from RNA extracted from PBMCs. In addition, the sample was reused for a study of T cells in Graves' hyperthyroidism and ophthalmopathy.

The sequenced sample was peripheral blood mononuclear cells (PBMCs), obtained at new diagnosis, from a patient treated with antithyroid drugs. These receptor sequences come from a man aged 25 to 40 with Graves disease.

This clonotype showed up many times. The chain has TRBV20-1 and TRBJ2-3; D may correspond to TRBD1 or TRBD2 (5 bases each). V shed 6 bases and J shed 2 bases, with 12 bases lying between them. CDR1 is DFQATT, CDR2 SNEGSKA, per germline (reference sequence). There are 13 residues in the CDR3. This chain's CDR3 is CSARRDHTDTQYF. The CDR3 DNA sequence: TGCAGTGCCAGACGGGACCACACAGATACGCAGTATTTT.

The genes are TRBV9 and TRBJ1-6, with 9 bases lining up with TRBD1. Losses at the gene ends were 3 bases for V and 3 bases for J; bases not matched to a gene: 4. In germline, CDR1 is SGDLS, CDR2 YYNGEE. The CDR3 is 16 residues long. CDR3 DNA: TGTGCCAGCAGCGGACAGGGGGACATCTATAATTCACCCCTCCACTTT. Translation: CASSGQGDIYNSPLHF.

This clonotype was seen repeatedly, ten times or more. This chain joins TRBV12-3 or TRBV12-4 and TRBJ2-7, with a possible D match to TRBD1 (6 bases). CDR3 length equals 13 residues. Trimming shortened V by 6 bases and J by 5 bases, and 14 bases separated the two germline ends. CDR3 amino acids: CASRGTGSHEQYF. In DNA, the CDR3 is TGTGCCAGCAGGGGAACAGGGTCCCACGAGCAGTACTTC.

This clonotype was detected many times. The chain couples TRBV12-3 or TRBV12-4 to TRBJ2-1, with 11 bases that match TRBD2. The CDR3 is 14 amino acids. The V and J ends lost 8 bases and 4 bases, in that order; junction bases with no gene match: 4. The CDR3 nucleotides read TGTGCCAGCCGACGACTAGCGGGATACAATGAGCAGTTCTTC. Amino acid sequence: CASRRLAGYNEQFF.

Remarks on this clonotype: With a much larger clone just one base away, this may be a read error. The chain employs TRBV10-2 and TRBJ2-1; the D gene is possibly TRBD2 (5 bases). Germline values: CDR1 WSHSY, CDR2 SAAADI. Between the trimmed V and J ends, which lost 7 bases and 5 bases, there was a span of 9 bases. This CDR3 is built from 12 residues. The CDR3 loop reads CASTSTHNEQFF. CDR3 DNA: TGCGCCAGCACTAGCACTCACAATGAGCAGTTCTTC.

J is TRBJ1-2 and V is TRBV7-3; 8 bases align to TRBD1. The CDR3 has 15 residues. The V gene's germline CDR1 is SGHTA and CDR2 FQGTGA. Trimming removed 2 bases from V and 2 bases from J; junction bases left unmatched: 4. CDR3 in amino acids: CASSLAGDRNYGYTF. Written as DNA, the CDR3 is TGTGCCAGCAGCTTAGCCGGGGACAGGAACTATGGCTACACCTTC.

Points on this clonotype: No conserved phenylalanine or tryptophan is present at the end of the CDR3, so a read error is the likely explanation. The gene calls are TRBV28 and TRBJ2-7; D uncertain. Trimming left V 7 bases short and J 0 bases short, with 10 bases between. The CDR3 is made up of 13 amino acids. Germline V gene lookup returns CDR1 MDHEN and CDR2 SYDVKM. The CDR3 DNA is TGTGCCAGCAATCGGGCAGTCTCCTACGAGCAGTACCTC. It encodes CASNRAVSYEQYL.

This clonotype was observed at least ten times. This rearrangement joins TRBV6-1 to TRBJ1-1, with no clear D. This CDR3 comprises 13 residues. V was cut by 7 bases and J by 0 bases, with 9 bases left in between. In germline, CDR1 is MNHNS, CDR2 SASEGT. The CDR3 protein is CASTPPVNTEAFF. As DNA, the CDR3 is TGTGCCAGCACCCCTCCGGTGAACACTGAAGCTTTCTTT.

This chain joins TRBV20-1 and TRBJ2-3; perhaps TRBD2 as D (6 bases). This CDR3 has 15 residues. Germline lookup yields CDR1 DFQATT and CDR2 SNEGSKA (reference sequence). V was trimmed by 2 bases and J by 0 bases, leaving 12 bases between them. The CDR3 DNA sequence: TGCAGTGCTAGACTTGGCGGGGTTAGCACAGATACGCAGTATTTT. Its translation: CSARLGGVSTDTQYF.